These 20 T cell receptor beta chains were sequenced from one sample in a study of cytomegalovirus exposure and HLA in healthy donors. Amplification used 60 Vbeta primers and 13 Jbeta primers. Assay used: immunoSEQ multiplex PCR; TCRdb lists only in-frame clones, some missing. The profile shows more than 140,000 clones, 77% of them singletons. Input material: PBMCs. Receptors were obtained from a female donor in good health and CMV-seronegative.

The gene calls are TRBV18 and TRBJ1-4, with D possibly being TRBD1 (5 bases). CDR1 and CDR2 from the germline V gene are KGHSH and LQKENI. This CDR3 has 16 amino acids. V lost 0 bases and J 6 bases, leaving 14 bases between the germline ends. DNA for the CDR3: TGTGCCAGCTCACCACCGGGGCGTATGATATATGAAAAACTGTTTTTT. Protein: CASSPPGRMIYEKLFF.

The J gene is TRBJ2-1, the V gene TRBV7-3; TRBD2 agrees at 8 bases. The CDR3 is 14 residues long. Germline V lookup: CDR1 SGHTA, CDR2 FQGTGA. Trimming cost V 5 bases and J 8 bases; bases outside gene matches: 8. The CDR3 nucleotides read TGTGCCAGCAGCCGGCCGGGGGGGGCCGATGAGCAGTTCTTC. Translated: CASSRPGGADEQFF.

The chain couples TRBV5-6 to TRBJ2-7; D perhaps matches TRBD1 (5 bases). This CDR3 has 12 residues. Germline V gene data show CDR1 as SGHDT and CDR2 as YYEEEE. Deletions cut 1 base from V and 6 bases from J, with 8 bases between. CDR3 sequence: CASSLQGAEQYF. The CDR3 nucleotides read TGTGCCAGCAGCTTGCAAGGGGCCGAGCAGTACTTC.

V gene TRBV6-1 combines with J gene TRBJ2-1, with a weak D call TRBD2 (5 bases). Germline V gives CDR1 MNHNS, CDR2 SASEGT. The V and J ends lost 8 bases and 0 bases respectively, with 11 bases between them. The CDR3 is 14 residues long. The CDR3 region has the DNA TGTGCCAGCGGGGAGACCAGCTCCTACAATGAGCAGTTCTTC. Protein: CASGETSSYNEQFF.

V usage is TRBV6-1 and J usage is TRBJ2-7, with D hard to call. Germline-derived CDR1 and CDR2 are MNHNS and SASEGT. The CDR3 runs 14 residues. Trimming removed 2 bases from V and 3 bases from J, with 11 bases in between. The CDR3 sequence: CASSEITDLYEQYF. DNA of the CDR3: TGTGCCAGCAGTGAAATAACAGATCTCTACGAGCAGTACTTC.

This clone was counted only a few times. The rearrangement joins TRBV10-3 to TRBJ1-5, with D possibly matching TRBD1 (5 bases). This CDR3 contains 14 residues. Germline CDR1 is ENHRY and CDR2 is SYGVKD. V lost 0 bases and J lost 4, with 7 bases in between. The CDR3 nucleotides read TGTGCCATCAGTGAGTCGAAGGGGAATCAGCCCCAGCATTTT. This sequence encodes CAISESKGNQPQHF.

This clone showed up just a few times. J is TRBJ2-3 and V is TRBV20-1; D gene ambiguous. Germline values: CDR1 DFQATT, CDR2 SNEGSKA (reference sequence). Trimming pared 6 bases from V and 6 bases from J, leaving 10 bases between. This CDR3 spans 11 amino acids. The CDR3 loop reads CSAPAYDTQYF. CDR3 bases: TGCAGTGCCCCTGCGTACGATACGCAGTATTTT.

CDR3 protein: CATSDRVVGYTF. The CDR3 DNA reads TGTGCCACCTCCGACAGGGTGGTAGGCTACACCTTC. The chain joins TRBV6-5 to TRBJ1-2; 7 bases are shared with TRBD1. Germline loops: CDR1 MNHEY, CDR2 SVGAGI. With 10 bases clipped from V and 8 bases from J, the junction kept 10 bases outside the gene matches. The CDR3 extends over 12 amino acids.

This clone has just one count. V gene TRBV6-4 combines with J gene TRBJ2-1, with TRBD2 matching 11 bases. The length of the CDR3 is 17 residues. J lost 1 base, V lost 7 bases, and 9 bases had no gene match. Germline CDR1 is MRHNA and CDR2 is SNTAGT. The CDR3 sequence: CASTSGGFPDSYNEQFF. The CDR3 nucleotides are TGTGCCAGCACTAGCGGGGGGTTCCCGGATTCCTACAATGAGCAGTTCTTC.

V usage is TRBV5-1 and J usage is TRBJ1-1; TRBD1 might be the D (5 bases). CDR1 is SGHRS, CDR2 YFSETQ, per germline. The V end was cut by 6 bases, the J end by 1 base, with 13 bases between. The CDR3 length is 14 residues. CDR3: CASTLRGENTEAFF. The CDR3 DNA sequence: TGCGCCAGCACACTGCGGGGGGAGAACACTGAAGCTTTCTTT.

The chain has TRBV19 and TRBJ1-3; 7 nucleotides match TRBD1. CDR1 LNHDA and CDR2 SQIVND come from the germline V gene (reference sequence). This CDR3 contains 15 residues. V shed 6 bases and J 0 bases; nucleotides not matched to a gene: 5. The CDR3 bases are TGTGCCAGTAGCAAACAGGGGAACTCTGGAAACACCATATATTTT. Protein product: CASSKQGNSGNTIYF.

This clone was observed a handful of times. This chain links TRBV18 with TRBJ1-4, with TRBD1 matching over 8 bases. The ends lost 2 bases at V and 5 bases at J; junction bases unmatched: 4. Germline loops: CDR1 KGHSH, CDR2 LQKENI. The CDR3 is made up of 15 amino acids. CDR3 sequence (DNA): TGTGCCAGCTCACCAGGACAGGGCGCGAATGAAAAACTGTTTTTT. Its protein product is CASSPGQGANEKLFF.

Concerning this clone: Lacking the conserved final phenylalanine or tryptophan, this CDR3 likely reflects a read error. The V and J genes are TRBV6-6 and TRBJ1-1, with 8 bases that match TRBD1. This CDR3 is built from 15 residues. V shed 6 bases and J 1 base; nucleotides not matched to a gene: 7. CDR1 and CDR2 (germline): MNHNY, SVGAGI (reference sequence). The CDR3: CASRIQGAQNTEAFL. The CDR3 nucleotides read TGTGCCAGCAGAATCCAGGGGGCCCAGAACACTGAAGCTTTCCTT.

The gene calls are TRBV27 and TRBJ1-6; D might be TRBD1 (5 bases). This CDR3 spans 14 amino acids. From germline, CDR1 is MNHEY and CDR2 SMNVEV (reference sequence). V dropped 4 bases and J dropped 14 bases, with 18 bases sitting between them. The CDR3 is CASSYKGLIGTLHF. As DNA, the CDR3 is TGTGCCAGCAGTTATAAGGGGCTCATTGGTACCCTCCACTTT.

This sequence joins TRBV30 and TRBJ2-5; TRBD2 matches 9 bases. J was trimmed by 9 bases and V by 5 bases; bases with no gene match: 7. Germline V lookup: CDR1 GTSNPN, CDR2 SVGIG (reference sequence). The CDR3 length is 12 residues. The CDR3 nucleotides are TGTGCCTGGGGCGGGAGGGCCCGGGCCCAGTACTTC. This codes for CAWGGRARAQYF.

The gene calls are TRBV7-9 and TRBJ2-7; TRBD2 aligns across 9 bases. The V gene's germline CDR1 is SEHNR and CDR2 FQNEAQ (reference sequence). The CDR3 totals 17 residues. V was pared by 1 base and J by 1 base, with 8 bases of the junction left unmatched. CDR3 region: CASSLGGLAGTSYEQYF. DNA for the CDR3: TGTGCCAGCAGCTTAGGAGGGCTAGCGGGAACTTCCTACGAGCAGTACTTC.

This clone has a single count. In the same sample, other DNA sequences code for this CDR3. The chain employs TRBV7-2 and TRBJ1-2, with D tentatively TRBD1 (6 bases). The CDR3 is 14 amino acids. V was trimmed by 0 bases and J by 3 bases, leaving 8 bases between them. The germline gives CDR1 SGHTA, CDR2 FQGNSA. As DNA, the CDR3 is TGTGCCAGCAGCTTAGCAGCAGGGGACTATGGCTACACCTTC. Its protein product is CASSLAAGDYGYTF.

This chain links TRBV19 with TRBJ2-5, with D tentatively TRBD1 (6 bases). The germline V gene encodes CDR1 LNHDA and CDR2 SQIVND (reference sequence). V shed 6 bases and J shed 4 bases, with 12 bases lying between them. The CDR3 consists of 13 residues. The CDR3 DNA reads as TGTGCCAGTAGGTTGGGGGCTGCAGAGACCCAGTACTTC. Protein product: CASRLGAAETQYF.

The chain combines TRBV11-3 with TRBJ1-4, with 11 bases lining up with TRBD1. The CDR3 runs 16 residues. CDR1 and CDR2 (germline): SGHNT, YENEEA. V lost 0 bases to trimming and J lost 7 bases; unmatched junction nucleotides: 4. CDR3 in amino acids: CASSLDEGTGGEKLFF. DNA for the CDR3: TGTGCCAGCAGCTTAGATGAAGGGACAGGGGGTGAAAAACTGTTTTTT. Drawing the rest from reference TRBV11-3 and TRBJ1-4, the complete variable domain is EAGVVQSPRYKIIEKKQPVAFWCNPISGHNTLYWYLQNLGQGPELLIRYENEEAVDDSQLPKDRFSAERLKGVDSTLKIQPAELGDSAVYLCASSLDEGTGGEKLFFGSGTQLSVL.

The chain recombines TRBV21-1 with TRBJ1-2; the table's D call, TRBD1, was not checked against the DNA. TRBV21-1 represents a pseudogene. CDR3 length: 13 amino acids. CDR3 in amino acids: CASTLDRGDGYTF. The DNA of the CDR3 is TGTGCCAGCACCCTCGACAGGGGAGATGGCTACACCTTC.